This T cell receptor beta chain was captured by sequencing in a study of breast tumors, draining lymph nodes, adjacent tissues (TCRdb year 2016). Describing the broader study: TCR beta repertoires were compared across tumor, adjacent nontumor tissue and axillary lymph nodes obtained from breast cancer patients. In human breast cancer, the study set out to evaluate how tumor, surrounding tissue and draining lymph node repertoires relate to one another and whether T cells may move between these sites.

V is shortened by 6 bases, J by 4 bases, and the region joining them spans 10 bases. CDR1 and CDR2, per the germline V gene (reference sequence), are DFQATT and SNEGSKA. The CDR3 contains 11 residues, cysteine and phenylalanine counted. CDR3 DNA only is kept here, 33 bases in frame from base 1. Lymph node samples were obtained from the axillary draining lymph nodes of breast cancer patients. This clonotype showed up many times. No cognate antigen has been identified for it. Base qualities are not provided; no much larger clone lies one nucleotide away. The sequencer listed for this sample is Illumina HiSeq 2000. Multiplex PCR amplification was used to generate the TCR beta chain libraries. High-throughput sequencing was used to analyze the amplified TCR beta chain products. TCRdb trimmed the raw reads at Q25, called clones with MiXCR and kept productive beta chains. Each entry is one CDR3 protein sequence, shown with its most common DNA and genes. Recorded for this sample are around 130,000 distinct CDR3 sequences; approximately 20% of them occurred a single time. The ten biggest clones cover roughly 4% of the sample.

On the study overall, not on this receptor specifically: Tumor and nontumor tissue repertoires were significantly more similar in luminal-like than in basal-like breast cancer. The study presented the conclusion that tumor T cells originate in lymph nodes as consistent with a hypothesis, not as something directly demonstrated. Tumor T-cell repertoires showed less diversity than lymph node repertoires and more diversity than nontumor tissue repertoires, and tumor T-cell repertoires showed preferential V and J gene usage. The data were considered consistent with the idea that most tumor T cells come from the lymph node and then expand in tumor tissue.

The sample was axillary lymph node tissue. The sequence links TRBV20-1 to TRBJ2-7; the D call is possibly TRBD1 or TRBD2, each sharing 5 bases. This receptor was obtained from a female donor with breast cancer. Some clones in this sample may be carry-over from other donors' samples. The DNA sequence is given as TGCAGTGCCGCCGAGGGGTACGAGCAGTACTTC. Its translation reads: CSAAEGYEQYF.